These 2 T cell receptor beta chains were sequenced from one sample in a study of OX40 agonist ivuxolimab in advanced cancers. Here immunoSEQ multiplex PCR was the method, and the copy in TCRdb shows in-frame clones only, minus some. The repertoire holds 70,000 to 90,000 clones, with around four fifths as singletons. This specimen was CD4+ or CD8+ T cells sorted from blood, taken in a trial of the OX40 agonist ivuxolimab. The receptors here all came from an adult with an advanced solid tumor such as melanoma, head and neck, liver or kidney cancer.

The chain couples TRBV7-2 to TRBJ2-1; 7 bases line up with TRBD1. J lost 5 bases, V lost 6 bases, and 7 bases had no gene match. The CDR3 extends over 14 amino acids. Germline-derived CDR1 and CDR2 are SGHTA and FQGNSA. The CDR3 DNA reads as TGTGCCAGCAGGAAACCGGGACAGCACAATGAGCAGTTCTTC. Residues: CASRKPGQHNEQFF.

The genes are TRBV30 and TRBJ1-6; D might be TRBD1 (6 bases). This CDR3 has 14 residues. The germline V and J ends were trimmed by 3 bases and 5 bases, with 11 bases remaining between them. The V gene's germline CDR1 is GTSNPN and CDR2 SVGIG (reference sequence). Here the CDR3 DNA reads TGTGCCTGGAGCGGCAGGGGTGATAATTCACCCCTCCACTTT. Translating it yields CAWSGRGDNSPLHF.